Each of the 22 T cell receptor beta chains below was sequenced from the same sample in a study of T cells in Graves' hyperthyroidism and ophthalmopathy. What was amplified from RNA transcripts were TCR beta CDR3 regions. The TCR CDR3 first-round RT-PCR relied on the HTBI primer set. TCRdb called the multiplex PCR reads again in MiXCR, with one record for every CDR3 protein. The sample has approximately 640,000 distinct CDR3 sequences, around 16% seen once. The sequencing input was blood. These receptors were taken from a man between 50 and 59 years old with Graves' hyperthyroidism.

This clonotype was recorded many times. The chain recombines TRBV7-2 with TRBJ1-5; 8 positions match TRBD1. Germline CDR1 SGHTA, CDR2 FQGNSA. V shed 1 base, J shed 5 bases, and the junction held 1 base outside the gene matches. This CDR3 has 14 residues. The CDR3 sequence: CASSLVQGDQPQHF. The DNA of the CDR3 is TGTGCCAGCAGCTTAGTACAGGGGGATCAGCCCCAGCATTTT.

In this sample, this clonotype turned up a few times. This rearrangement joins TRBV20-1 to TRBJ2-6, with 7 bases lining up with TRBD1. In germline, CDR1 is DFQATT, CDR2 SNEGSKA (reference sequence). The CDR3 contains 15 residues. With V trimmed by 6 bases and J by 0 bases, 5 bases remained unmatched. The CDR3 DNA follows: TGCAGTGCCCGGACAGGCTCCTCTGGGGCCAACGTCCTGACTTTC. It translates to CSARTGSSGANVLTF.

This clonotype was recorded many times. The chain has TRBV28 and TRBJ2-7; the D is unclear. The CDR3 has 12 residues. With 2 bases removed from V and 12 bases from J, the gap between germline ends came to 14 bases. CDR1 and CDR2 (germline): MDHEN, SYDVKM. Here the CDR3 reads CASSLVNFQPYF. As DNA, the CDR3 is TGTGCCAGCAGTTTAGTTAACTTTCAACCGTACTTC.

This chain uses TRBV12-3 or TRBV12-4 with TRBJ2-7, with TRBD2 matching over 11 bases. CDR3 length: 14 amino acids. V shed 7 bases and J 6 bases; nucleotides not matched to a gene: 8. Here the CDR3 reads CASTLAGGRREQYF. Written as DNA, the CDR3 is TGTGCCAGCACCCTAGCGGGAGGCCGGCGCGAGCAGTACTTC.

This clonotype was seen ten or more times. The chain combines TRBV28 with TRBJ2-3; TRBD2 matches at 13 bases. There are 19 residues in the CDR3. With 5 bases clipped from V and 0 bases from J, the junction kept 11 bases outside the gene matches. The germline V gene has CDR1 MDHEN and CDR2 SYDVKM. The CDR3: CASSTGLAGLIASTDTQYF. The CDR3 nucleotides read TGTGCCAGCAGTACGGGACTAGCGGGACTGATAGCTAGCACAGATACGCAGTATTTT.

This clonotype was observed a single time. At one end the junction does not follow the germline gene, possibly because of a read error. The CDR3 region has the DNA TGTGCCACCAGTTCGCCAGACAGGGGGGACTATGGCTACATCTTC. It codes for CATSSPDRGDYGYIF. V gene TRBV24-1 combines with J gene TRBJ1-2; 9 nucleotides align to TRBD1. Per the germline V gene, CDR1 is KGHDR and CDR2 is SFDVKD. There are 15 residues in the CDR3.

Concerning this clonotype: A much larger clone lies one base from this, so it may be a read error. This rearrangement joins TRBV28 to TRBJ2-4; 8 bases fit TRBD1. The CDR3 extends over 16 amino acids. CDR1 MDHEN and CDR2 SYDVKM come from the germline V gene. V dropped 10 bases and J dropped 0; count of bases not matched to a gene: 11. The CDR3 bases are TGTGCCAACAGCCGACGGACAGGGATAGCCAAAAACATTCAGTACTTC. It codes for CANSRRTGIAKNIQYF.

This clonotype was observed at least ten times. J is TRBJ1-6 and V is TRBV27; tentatively, D is TRBD1 (5 bases). V gave up 7 bases and J gave up 11 bases, with 21 bases separating them. The CDR3 is 15 amino acids. The germline V gene has CDR1 MNHEY and CDR2 SMNVEV (reference sequence). The CDR3 reads CASTTPTGVRTPLHF. CDR3 DNA: TGTGCCAGCACAACCCCGACGGGGGTTAGAACACCCCTCCACTTT.

This clonotype was detected a few times. This chain uses TRBV15 with TRBJ1-4; D unresolved. Trimming took 0 bases from V and 7 from J, leaving 15 bases between them. CDR3 size: 16 residues. Germline V CDR1 and CDR2: LNHNV, YYDKDF (reference sequence). CDR3 amino acids: CATSRDMAGGGEKLFF. CDR3 nucleotides: TGTGCCACCAGCAGAGATATGGCGGGCGGAGGTGAAAAACTGTTTTTT.

J is TRBJ1-2 and V is TRBV7-2, with D perhaps matching TRBD1 (6 bases). V lost 5 bases to trimming and J lost 6 bases, with 19 bases between them. The CDR3 loop spans 15 amino acids. Germline lookup yields CDR1 SGHTA and CDR2 FQGNSA. Here the CDR3 DNA reads TGTGCCAGCAGCCCCTCCAACAGGGTTGGGAATGGCTACACCTTC. Its protein is CASSPSNRVGNGYTF.

This chain connects TRBV4-1 to TRBJ2-3; no reliable D call. Germline V lookup: CDR1 MGHRA, CDR2 YSYEKL. V dropped 0 bases and J dropped 2 bases, with 12 bases sitting between them. The CDR3 covers 16 residues. The CDR3 coding sequence is TGCGCCAGCAGCCAAGAGCTCCCACGGAACACAGATACGCAGTATTTT. It codes for CASSQELPRNTDTQYF.

This clonotype was observed many times. The chain carries TRBV7-8 and TRBJ2-3; D is undetermined. The CDR3 sequence is 17 residues long. Trimming stripped 3 bases from V and 1 base from J, with 17 bases between. The germline gives CDR1 SGHVS, CDR2 FQNEAQ. CDR3 in amino acids: CASSFQIDSTGTDTQYF. CDR3 sequence (DNA): TGTGCCAGCAGCTTCCAAATTGACTCTACCGGCACAGATACGCAGTATTTT.

In this sample, this clonotype turned up a few times. V is TRBV3-1 and J is TRBJ2-5; 9 nucleotides agree with TRBD2. Germline CDR1 LGHDT, CDR2 YNNKEL (reference sequence). The CDR3 consists of 18 residues. The trim removed 4 bases at V and 3 bases at J, leaving 15 bases unmatched. This CDR3 is CASSLPHRSSGIKETQYF. In DNA form, the CDR3 reads TGTGCCAGCAGCCTACCCCACCGGTCTAGCGGGATAAAAGAGACCCAGTACTTC.

This clonotype was seen at least ten times. The chain links TRBV12-3 or TRBV12-4 to TRBJ1-2, with 7 bases lining up with TRBD1. V lost 6 bases and J lost 4; bases outside the gene matches: 8. The CDR3 consists of 14 residues. CDR3 sequence (DNA): TGTGCCAGCAGACCGGGACAGAAGACCTATGGCTACACCTTC. It is translated as CASRPGQKTYGYTF.

This clonotype was seen once. This may come from a read error, since a much larger clone is one base off. V and J are TRBV27 and TRBJ1-4, with no clear D. Germline CDR1 is MNHEY and CDR2 is SMNVEV (reference sequence). This CDR3 comprises 15 residues. With 4 bases removed from V and 4 bases from J, the gap between germline ends came to 13 bases. CDR3: CASSSLSADNEKLFF. CDR3 bases: TGTGCCAGCAGTTCATTGTCAGCCGATAATGAAAAACTGTTTTTT. The complete variable domain, with remaining parts taken from reference TRBV27 and TRBJ1-4, reads EAQVTQNPRYLITVTGKKLTVTCSQNMNHEYMSWYRQDPGLGLRQIYYSMNVEVTDKGDVPEGYKVSRKEKRNFPLILESPSPNQTSLYFCASSSLSADNEKLFFGSGTQLSVL.

This clonotype turned up a few times. V gene TRBV30 combines with J gene TRBJ2-5; TRBD2 might be the D (7 bases). Germline lookup yields CDR1 GTSNPN and CDR2 SVGIG (reference sequence). V was pared by 3 bases and J by 5 bases, with 13 bases between. This CDR3 spans 13 amino acids. CDR3 in DNA: TGTGCCTGGAGCGTGTGGGGGGGCGAGACCCAGTACTTC. Translated: CAWSVWGGETQYF.

The sample holds a few counts of this clonotype. The V and J genes are TRBV18 and TRBJ2-7, with D unresolved. The CDR3 has 12 amino acids. In germline, CDR1 is KGHSH, CDR2 LQKENI. Trimming took 2 bases from V and 6 from J, leaving 8 bases between them. The CDR3 is CASSPSLREQYF. The CDR3, as DNA: TGTGCCAGCTCACCAAGTCTGCGCGAGCAGTACTTC.

This clonotype was detected many times. V is TRBV28 and J is TRBJ2-1, with TRBD2 matching 10 bases. The trim removed 6 bases at V and 6 bases at J, leaving 11 bases unmatched. Germline CDR1 reads MDHEN; CDR2 reads SYDVKM. The CDR3 loop spans 16 amino acids. The chain's CDR3 is CASSVGGLARRNEQFF. The CDR3 coding sequence is TGTGCCAGCAGCGTCGGGGGACTAGCGCGGCGCAATGAGCAGTTCTTC. Full variable domain (rest looked up from reference TRBV28 and TRBJ2-1): DVKVTQSSRYLVKRTGEKVFLECVQDMDHENMFWYRQDPGLGLRLIYFSYDVKMKEKGDIPEGYSVSREKKERFSLILESASTNQTSMYLCASSVGGLARRNEQFFGPGTRLTVL.

This clonotype was found once. The chain couples TRBV24-1 to TRBJ2-5, with 12 bases aligning to TRBD1. Unmatched junction bases numbered 4, after V lost 3 bases and J lost 3 bases. There are 16 residues in the CDR3. CDR1 and CDR2 (germline): KGHDR, SFDVKD. In nucleotides, the CDR3 is TGTGCCACCAGTGATGGCGGGACAGGGGGCAAAGAGACCCAGTACTTC. Translated, it gives CATSDGGTGGKETQYF.

This clonotype was seen ten or more times. This chain links TRBV30 with TRBJ2-7; TRBD2 matches 15 bases. The CDR3 totals 14 residues. J was trimmed by 7 bases and V by 4 bases; bases with no gene match: 5. The germline gives CDR1 GTSNPN, CDR2 SVGIG (reference sequence). The CDR3 DNA follows: TGTGCCTGGACCCGGACTAGCGGGAGGGGGGAGCAGTACTTC. Its translation is CAWTRTSGRGEQYF.

There are many counts of this clonotype. The rearrangement uses TRBV6-5 and TRBJ2-7; either TRBD1 or TRBD2 may supply D (5 bases each). The V end was cut by 2 bases, the J end by 6 bases, with 14 bases between. This CDR3 comprises 14 residues. CDR1 is MNHEY, CDR2 SVGAGI, per germline. The CDR3 protein is CASSYRTGPTEQYF. CDR3 coding DNA: TGTGCCAGCAGTTACAGGACGGGACCTACCGAGCAGTACTTC.

This clonotype was seen at least ten times. The V and J genes are TRBV6-5 and TRBJ2-7, with a tentative D call TRBD1 (6 bases). V was shortened by 0 bases and J by 5 bases, with 14 bases between the two germline ends. Germline-derived CDR1 and CDR2 are MNHEY and SVGAGI. The CDR3 contains 15 residues. This CDR3 is CASSYSMGSGDEQYF. DNA of the CDR3: TGTGCCAGCAGTTACTCGATGGGATCAGGGGACGAGCAGTACTTC.